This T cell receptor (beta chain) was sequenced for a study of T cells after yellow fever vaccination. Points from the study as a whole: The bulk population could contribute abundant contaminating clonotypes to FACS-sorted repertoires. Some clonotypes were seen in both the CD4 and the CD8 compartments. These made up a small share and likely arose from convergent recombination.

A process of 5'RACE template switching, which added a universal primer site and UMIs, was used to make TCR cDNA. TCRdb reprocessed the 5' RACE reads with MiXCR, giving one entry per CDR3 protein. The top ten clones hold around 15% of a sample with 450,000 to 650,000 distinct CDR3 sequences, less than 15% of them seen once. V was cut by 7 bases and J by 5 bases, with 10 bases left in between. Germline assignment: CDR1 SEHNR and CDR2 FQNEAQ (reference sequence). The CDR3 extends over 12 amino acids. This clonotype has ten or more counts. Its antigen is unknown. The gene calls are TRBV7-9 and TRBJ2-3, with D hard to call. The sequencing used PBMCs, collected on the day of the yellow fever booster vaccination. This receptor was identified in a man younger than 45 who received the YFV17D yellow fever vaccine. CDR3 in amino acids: CASTQGLDTQYF. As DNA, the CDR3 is TGTGCCAGCACCCAAGGTTTAGATACGCAGTATTTT. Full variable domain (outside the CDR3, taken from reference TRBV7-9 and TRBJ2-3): DTGVSQNPRHKITKRGQNVTFRCDPISEHNRLYWYRQTLGQGPEFLTYFQNEAQLEKSRLLSDRFSAERPKGSFSTLEIQRTEQGDSAMYLCASTQGLDTQYFGPGTRLTVL.